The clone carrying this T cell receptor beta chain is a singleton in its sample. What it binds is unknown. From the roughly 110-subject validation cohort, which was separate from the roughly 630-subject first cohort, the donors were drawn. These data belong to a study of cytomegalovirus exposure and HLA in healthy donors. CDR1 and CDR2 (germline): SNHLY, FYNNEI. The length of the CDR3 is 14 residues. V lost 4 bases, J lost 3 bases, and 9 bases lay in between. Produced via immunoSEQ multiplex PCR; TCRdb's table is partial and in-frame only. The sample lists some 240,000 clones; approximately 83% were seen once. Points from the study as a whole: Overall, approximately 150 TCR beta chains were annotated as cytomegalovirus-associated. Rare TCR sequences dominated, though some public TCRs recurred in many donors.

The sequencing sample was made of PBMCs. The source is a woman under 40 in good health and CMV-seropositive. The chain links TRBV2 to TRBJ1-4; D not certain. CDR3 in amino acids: CASSVGSANEKLFF. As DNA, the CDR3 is TGTGCCAGCAGTGTTGGCTCAGCTAATGAAAAACTGTTTTTT.